The 10 T cell receptor beta chains given below trace back to one sample, sequenced in a study of beta chain features in type 1 diabetes. Reverse transcribing all isolated RNA meant expressed TCRB transcripts were sequenced. TCRdb's table, derived via immunoSEQ multiplex PCR, lists solely in-frame clones and lacks some. The sample includes a few hundred thousand clones, roughly 13% of them seen just once. Study outcomes and limitations: Type 1 diabetes patients showed a moderate but significant shortening of TCRB CDR3s in all four CD4+ subsets.

Their specific antigens are unknown. The specimen sequenced was naive CD4+ T cells from blood. The receptors derive from a young woman with type 1 diabetes.

The genes are TRBV19 and TRBJ2-7, with D unresolved. Germline V gene sequence: CDR1 LNHDA, CDR2 SQIVND (reference sequence). V was pared by 5 bases and J by 9 bases, with 11 bases between. The CDR3 is 11 residues long. CDR3 residues: CASSQDSGQYF. For the CDR3, the DNA is TGTGCCAGTAGTCAAGATTCAGGGCAGTACTTC.

This chain links TRBV9 with TRBJ2-3, with 13 bases that match TRBD2. CDR1 is SGDLS, CDR2 YYNGEE, per germline. Losses at the gene ends were 4 bases for V and 4 bases for J; bases not matched to a gene: 6. CDR3 length equals 16 residues. The CDR3 nucleotides are TGTGCCAGCAGCCCGGGCGGACTAGCGGGAGCAGATACGCAGTATTTT. Its protein product is CASSPGGLAGADTQYF.

This clone has more than one count but fewer than ten. The gene calls are TRBV7-2 and TRBJ2-7; 10 bases map to TRBD2. J lost 6 bases, V lost 5 bases, and 10 bases had no gene match. Looked up from germline, CDR1 is SGHTA and CDR2 is FQGNSA. This CDR3 has 15 amino acids. The CDR3 sequence: CASSPHGLAVLEQYF. CDR3 nucleotide sequence: TGTGCCAGCAGCCCCCACGGACTAGCGGTCCTCGAGCAGTACTTC. The full variable domain, its missing parts supplied by reference TRBV7-2 and TRBJ2-7, is GAGVSQSPSNKVTEKGKDVELRCDPISGHTALYWYRQSLGQGLEFLIYFQGNSAPDKSGLPSDRFSAERTGGSVSTLTIQRTQQEDSAVYLCASSPHGLAVLEQYFGPGTRLTVT.

This clone has just a few counts. J is TRBJ1-5 and V is TRBV19; D is possibly TRBD1 (5 bases). This CDR3 is 15 amino acids long. V lost 4 bases and J 4 bases, leaving 14 bases between the germline ends. Germline loops: CDR1 LNHDA, CDR2 SQIVND (reference sequence). The CDR3 protein is CASSTPGGPNQPQHF. CDR3 sequence (DNA): TGTGCCAGTAGTACACCGGGGGGACCGAATCAGCCCCAGCATTTT.

A few counts support this clone. This chain joins TRBV20-1 and TRBJ2-3; D unresolved. CDR1 DFQATT and CDR2 SNEGSKA come from the germline V gene (reference sequence). This CDR3 comprises 11 residues. V shed 6 bases and J shed 5 bases, with 9 bases lying between them. The CDR3, as DNA: TGCAGTGCCAAATACGGAGATACGCAGTATTTT. As protein: CSAKYGDTQYF.

The DNA of the CDR3 is TGTGCCACCAGCAGGGGACAAGCAGATACGCAGTATTTT. This sequence encodes CATSRGQADTQYF. This chain joins TRBV15 and TRBJ2-3; perhaps TRBD1 as D (6 bases). V dropped 3 bases and J dropped 4 bases, with 8 bases sitting between them. CDR1 is LNHNV and CDR2 is YYDKDF in the germline V gene (reference sequence). CDR3 length: 13 residues.

The chain uses TRBV7-9 and TRBJ2-3; possibly TRBD2 for D (5 bases). Looked up from germline, CDR1 is SEHNR and CDR2 is FQNEAQ (reference sequence). V lost 1 base and J 4 bases, leaving 6 bases between the germline ends. This CDR3 contains 13 residues. The CDR3 sequence is CASSLDGADTQYF. The CDR3 coding sequence is TGTGCCAGCAGCTTAGACGGGGCAGATACGCAGTATTTT.

This clone came up a few times. This chain uses TRBV9 with TRBJ2-7, with 9 bases matching TRBD1. Germline V gene sequence: CDR1 SGDLS, CDR2 YYNGEE. The V gene end was trimmed by 4 bases and the J gene end by 6 bases; junction bases not matched to a gene: 5. The CDR3 totals 13 residues. The CDR3: CASSPRQGGEQYF. CDR3 DNA sequence: TGTGCCAGCAGCCCTCGACAGGGGGGCGAGCAGTACTTC.

The J gene is TRBJ2-7, the V gene TRBV13; a weak D match, TRBD2 (6 bases). The CDR3 sequence is 17 residues long. Germline V gene lookup returns CDR1 PRHDT and CDR2 FYEKMQ (reference sequence). With 5 bases removed from V and 2 bases from J, the gap between germline ends came to 22 bases. The CDR3 spells CASSQTKSLGGTYEQYF. The CDR3 DNA is TGTGCCAGCAGCCAAACAAAGTCCCTGGGAGGAACCTACGAGCAGTACTTC. Variable domain in full (rest from reference TRBV13 and TRBJ2-7): AAGVIQSPRHLIKEKRETATLKCYPIPRHDTVYWYQQGPGQDPQFLISFYEKMQSDKGSIPDRFSAQQFSDYHSELNMSSLELGDSALYFCASSQTKSLGGTYEQYFGPGTRLTVT.

This clone was recorded a few times. J is TRBJ2-4 and V is TRBV7-2, with 7 bases lining up with TRBD2. V lost 2 bases and J lost 7; bases outside the gene matches: 8. Germline-derived CDR1 and CDR2 are SGHTA and FQGNSA. The CDR3 loop spans 15 amino acids. CDR3 coding DNA: TGTGCCAGCAGCTTACGGCGGGAGACGGGGAACATTCAGTACTTC. This translates into CASSLRRETGNIQYF.